A selection of T cell receptor beta chains follows, all from one sample in a study of blood T cell repertoires in COVID-19. Sequencing used immunoSEQ multiplex PCR; TCRdb keeps in-frame clones, though not all of them. The profile covers around 50,000 clones, with around 73% appearing a single time and 5.5% to 6% taken by the ten largest. The sample consisted of PBMCs or T cells enriched from blood (not recorded which). All receptors come from a woman aged 45-65 years with acute COVID-19. Both conserved end residues are part of each CDR3. D genes are given only for firm matches. A row's size may be missing; if present it is once, few, many or a size class.

NA | TRBJ2-1 | TRBV7-9 | TRBD2 | CASSSLPGTSVSSYNEQFF | TGTGCCAGCAGCTCATTACCTGGGACTAGCGTTAGCTCCTACAATGAGCAGTTCTTC
once | TRBJ1-2 | TRBV30 | NA | CAWSVRGGGYTF | TGTGCCTGGAGTGTACGGGGGGGTGGCTACACCTTC
NA | TRBJ2-7 | TRBV5-1 | TRBD1 | CASSFQGDRGYGDEQYF | TGCGCCAGCTCCTTCCAGGGGGATAGGGGATATGGGGACGAGCAGTACTTC
NA | TRBJ2-3 | TRBV7-3 | TRBD1 | CASSLRAGQGRDTQYF | TGTGCCAGCAGCTTAAGAGCGGGACAGGGGCGGGATACGCAGTATTTT
NA | TRBJ1-4 | TRBV6-5 | NA | CASTSPGEKLFF | TGTGCCAGCACCTCTCCAGGGGAAAAACTGTTTTTT
NA | TRBJ1-3 | TRBV2 | NA | CASSEQVYGNTIYF | TGTGCCAGCAGTGAACAGGTTTATGGAAACACCATATATTTT
many | TRBJ1-2 | TRBV29-1 | NA | CSVEEEGEVYNYGYTF | TGCAGCGTTGAAGAAGAAGGGGAGGTCTATAACTATGGCTACACCTTC
few | TRBJ1-2 | TRBV11-3 | NA | CASSLDWARGYTF | TGTGCCAGCAGCTTAGATTGGGCGCGAGGCTACACCTTC
NA | TRBJ2-5 | TRBV3-1/TRBV3-2 | TRBD2 | CASSQEGGGAETQYF | TGTGCCAGCAGCCAAGAGGGCGGGGGGGCGGAGACCCAGTACTTC
NA | TRBJ1-6 | TRBV30 | NA | CAWSVAGLIANSPLHF | TGTGCCTGGAGTGTAGCAGGGCTAATCGCTAATTCACCCCTCCACTTT
NA | TRBJ2-5 | TRBV11-3 | NA | CASSFAGIGETQYF | TGTGCCAGCAGCTTTGCAGGGATAGGGGAGACCCAGTACTTC
NA | TRBJ2-7 | TRBV4-1 | TRBD1 | CASSQEPRTGYYEQYF | TGCGCCAGCAGCCAGGAGCCTAGGACAGGGTACTACGAGCAGTACTTC
NA | TRBJ1-5 | TRBV29-1 | NA | CSVAGFDQPQHF | TGCAGCGTTGCCGGGTTCGATCAGCCCCAGCATTTT
NA | TRBJ2-2 | TRBV2 | NA | CASSGQGRTGELFF | TGTGCCAGCAGTGGCCAGGGAAGAACCGGGGAGCTGTTTTTT
NA | TRBJ1-1 | TRBV19 | TRBD1 | CASSIGQGGSVEAFF | TGTGCCAGTAGTATAGGCCAAGGGGGCTCCGTGGAGGCTTTCTTT
NA | TRBJ2-3 | TRBV10-3 | TRBD2 | CAISVGLAGSTDTQYF | TGTGCCATCAGTGTCGGTCTAGCGGGGAGCACAGATACGCAGTATTTT
few | TRBJ1-1 | TRBV7-6 | TRBD1 | CASSFPGTATEAFF | TGTGCCAGCAGCTTCCCGGGGACAGCGACTGAAGCTTTCTTT
few | TRBJ1-1 | TRBV2 | NA | CASRDNLNTEAFF | TGTGCCAGCAGAGACAACTTGAACACTGAAGCTTTCTTT
NA | TRBJ2-1 | TRBV19 | NA | CASSIPSGFGDNEQFF | TGTGCCAGTAGTATCCCGTCGGGGTTCGGGGACAATGAGCAGTTCTTC
NA | TRBJ1-5 | TRBV2 | NA | CASSLRQSNQPQHF | TGTGCCAGCAGTCTAAGACAGAGCAATCAGCCCCAGCATTTT
NA | TRBJ2-3 | TRBV24-1 | TRBD1 | CATSETDRVDTQYF | TGTGCCACCAGTGAAACTGACAGGGTGGATACGCAGTATTTT
NA | TRBJ2-1 | TRBV18 | NA | CASSPEGLPEGFF | TGTGCCAGCTCACCGGAAGGGTTGCCTGAGGGGTTCTTC
NA | TRBJ1-4 | TRBV5-1 | NA | CASSSGTTNEKLFF | TGCGCCAGCAGCTCCGGGACAACTAATGAAAAACTGTTTTTT
NA | TRBJ2-7 | TRBV6-5 | NA | CASSYSNRVGEQYF | TGTGCCAGCAGTTACTCGAACAGGGTTGGCGAGCAGTACTTC
few | TRBJ2-1 | TRBV29-1 | NA | CSVTWQSYNEQFF | TGCAGCGTTACATGGCAATCTTACAATGAGCAGTTCTTC
few | TRBJ1-5 | TRBV27 | NA | CASSLNRVGQPQHF | TGTGCCAGCAGCCTAAACAGGGTAGGCCAGCCCCAGCATTTT
NA | TRBJ2-5 | TRBV6-1 | NA | CASSEAGLGHSETQYF | TGTGCCAGCAGTGAGGCGGGGTTAGGGCATTCAGAGACCCAGTACTTC
few | TRBJ1-3 | TRBV5-1 | NA | CASSSTGNTIYF | TGCGCCAGCAGCTCGACAGGAAACACCATATATTTT
NA | TRBJ1-3 | TRBV5-3 | NA | CARSLGEDEQGIRNTIYF | TGTGCCAGAAGCTTGGGAGAGGACGAACAGGGAATTAGAAACACCATATATTTT
NA | TRBJ2-2 | TRBV5-1 | NA | CASSLSPPAGELFF | TGCGCCAGCAGCTTGAGCCCACCGGCCGGGGAGCTGTTTTTT
NA | TRBJ2-7 | TRBV6-5 | NA | CASSSIGAYEQYF | TGTGCCAGCAGCTCTATTGGGGCTTACGAGCAGTACTTC
NA | TRBJ2-5 | TRBV28 | TRBD2 | CASSFLGLAGGNQETQYF | TGTGCCAGCAGTTTCCTCGGGCTAGCGGGGGGGAATCAAGAGACCCAGTACTTC
NA | TRBJ1-3 | TRBV7-9 | NA | CASRPQGGSGNTIYF | TGTGCCAGCAGGCCTCAGGGAGGCTCTGGAAACACCATATATTTT
NA | TRBJ2-1 | TRBV5-1 | TRBD2 | CASSLASGSYNEQFF | TGCGCCAGCAGCTTGGCTAGCGGGTCCTACAATGAGCAGTTCTTC